Listed below are T cell receptor beta chains from one sample, sequenced in a study of shared clonotypes between healthy human individuals. Repertoires were generated with immunoSEQ multiplex PCR, while TCRdb's copy carries only in-frame clones and drops some. Of about half a million clones detected, 78% appear once; the ten largest clones hold about 12%. Sequencing was performed on PBMCs. The receptors were sampled from a middle-aged woman in good health. Some clones in this sample may be carry-over from other donors' samples. The CDR3 runs from the conserved cysteine through the conserved F or W. A D gene is named only where the DNA matches it firmly. Clone size is shown for a subset of rows, as once, few, many or a class of expanded clone.

j_call,d_call,v_call,clone_size,cdr3_nt,cdr3_aa
TRBJ2-1,.,TRBV5-6,.,TGTGCCAGCAGCTTGACAGCCAGCCGAGCTGGTGAGCAGTTCTTC,CASSLTASRAGEQFF
TRBJ2-3,TRBD2,TRBV7-2,.,TGTGCCAGCAGCACACAGAGTTCTAGCGGGTCTAGCACAGATACGCAGTATTTT,CASSTQSSSGSSTDTQYF
TRBJ1-2,.,TRBV5-4,once,TGTGCCAGCAGCCCCCGGACAGTAGATGGCTACACCTTC,CASSPRTVDGYTF
TRBJ2-7,.,TRBV7-8,once,TGTGCCAGCAGCCTTAACAGGTTATCCTACGAGCAGTACTTC,CASSLNRLSYEQYF
TRBJ2-3,.,TRBV13,.,TGTGCCAGCAGCTTGAGGAGCACAGATACGCAGTATTTT,CASSLRSTDTQYF
TRBJ2-1,.,TRBV7-8,.,TGTGCCAGCAGCCGAGGGACTGGGACAAATGAGCAGTTCTTC,CASSRGTGTNEQFF
TRBJ2-5,.,TRBV4-1,.,TGCGCCAGCAGCCAAGTCTGGGTTCGTGGAGAGACCCAGTACTTC,CASSQVWVRGETQYF
TRBJ1-1,.,TRBV5-6,.,TGTGCCAGCAGCTTCAGGGGAAGCACTGAAGCTTTCTTT,CASSFRGSTEAFF
TRBJ2-1,.,TRBV28,.,TGTGCCAGCAGTTTGAATAGGGTAGGCAATGAGCAGTTCTTC,CASSLNRVGNEQFF
TRBJ2-3,.,TRBV18,few,TGTGCCAGCTCACCCTCCAGGGATACGCAGTATTTT,CASSPSRDTQYF
TRBJ1-5,TRBD1,TRBV7-2,.,TGTGCCAGCAGCCTGACAGGGGATAGCAATCAGCCCCAGCATTTT,CASSLTGDSNQPQHF
TRBJ2-3,.,TRBV30,.,TGTGCCTGGACCCAAAAGGATACGCAGTATTTT,CAWTQKDTQYF
TRBJ2-7,.,TRBV6-1,.,TGTGCCAGCAGAATCGGTGTTGGCTACGAGCAGTACTTC,CASRIGVGYEQYF
TRBJ1-4,.,TRBV9,.,TGTGCCAGCAGGGGGCCAGGGGAAAAACTGTTTTTT,CASRGPGEKLFF
TRBJ2-3,.,TRBV4-2,.,TGTGCCAGCAGCCAACCAGAACCAGATACGCAGTATTTT,CASSQPEPDTQYF
TRBJ1-1,TRBD1,TRBV30,few,TGTGCCTGGAGCCGGACAGGGAACACTGAAGCTTTCTTT,CAWSRTGNTEAFF
TRBJ2-2,.,TRBV4-1,.,TGCGCCAGCAGCCAAGATCCTAGTCCAATTGGGGAGCTGTTTTTT,CASSQDPSPIGELFF
TRBJ2-7,.,TRBV19,.,TGTGCCAGTAGTATAGCCTCGGACGGTATATACGAGCAGTACTTC,CASSIASDGIYEQYF
TRBJ2-2,TRBD2,TRBV7-9,.,TGTGCCAGCAGGTGGACGACTAGCGTCGGCGGGGAGCTGTTTTTT,CASRWTTSVGGELFF
TRBJ2-2,.,TRBV28,.,TGTGCCAGCAGTTCAGCGGGAGCAGGGGGCACCGGGGAGCTGTTTTTT,CASSSAGAGGTGELFF
TRBJ2-5,.,TRBV28,.,TGTGCCAGCAGCCCCCAGGTTGGGGGCGGGACCCAGTACTTC,CASSPQVGGGTQYF
TRBJ2-5,.,TRBV27,.,TGTGCCAGCAGTTTAGCGCCTCACAGGGATGAGACCCAGTACTTC,CASSLAPHRDETQYF
TRBJ1-2,.,TRBV5-5,.,TGTGCCAGCAGCTTGACGGCAAGAGCTAACTATGGCTACACCTTC,CASSLTARANYGYTF
TRBJ1-2,TRBD1,TRBV6-6,few,TGTGCCAGCAGTTATGGGGACAGGGCTGATGGCTACACCTTC,CASSYGDRADGYTF
TRBJ2-7,.,TRBV6-4,.,TGTGCCAGCAGTGAACAGGGTTCCGCCTCCTACGAGCAGTACTTC,CASSEQGSASYEQYF
TRBJ2-7,.,TRBV15,.,TGTGCCACCAGCAGACGACAAGGGGCGAGCGACGAGCAGTACTTC,CATSRRQGASDEQYF
TRBJ2-7,.,TRBV5-4,.,TGTGCCAGCAGCTTGGATTTTAGCGGCGGTTCGGGGCAGTACTTC,CASSLDFSGGSGQYF
TRBJ2-3,.,TRBV6-5,.,TGTGCCAGCGTAAACCCAATGGAGAGGGGTACGCAGTATTTT,CASVNPMERGTQYF
TRBJ2-3,.,TRBV27,.,TGTGCCAGCAGTTTCCTGCGCACAGATACGCAGTATTTT,CASSFLRTDTQYF
TRBJ2-1,.,TRBV5-6,.,TGTGCCAGCAGCGTCAGGGGTCGCGAGCAGTTCTTC,CASSVRGREQFF
TRBJ2-1,.,TRBV11-2,.,TGTGCCAGCAGCTACGGGTCCGCCGGTGAGCAGTTCTTC,CASSYGSAGEQFF
TRBJ2-7,.,TRBV11-2,.,TGTGCCAGCAGCCTACCCCGCCTAACCGGGTTCGAGCAGTACTTC,CASSLPRLTGFEQYF
TRBJ1-2,TRBD1,TRBV2,.,TGTGCCAGCAGTGATGGACAGGGTCCTGGCTACACCTTC,CASSDGQGPGYTF
TRBJ2-4,.,TRBV4-1,.,TGCGCCAGCAGCCTCACAATAGTAGCCAAAAACATTCAGTACTTC,CASSLTIVAKNIQYF
TRBJ2-7,TRBD2,TRBV11-2,few,TGTGCCAGCAGCTTAGTCGGAGCGGGAGTCGACGAGCAGTACTTC,CASSLVGAGVDEQYF
TRBJ2-7,.,TRBV15,.,TGTGCCACCAGCACCGACCCGGGACACCACTACGAGCAGTACTTC,CATSTDPGHHYEQYF
TRBJ2-4,TRBD2,TRBV7-2,.,TGTGCCAGCAGCTTAGCCGTGGGGACTAGCGGGAGACTAGCCAAAAACATTCAGTACTTC,CASSLAVGTSGRLAKNIQYF
TRBJ1-1,.,TRBV5-4,many,TGTGCCAGCAGCTTACAGGGTGAAGCTTTCTTT,CASSLQGEAFF
TRBJ2-3,TRBD2,TRBV2,.,TGTGCCAGCAGTGCCGAAGGACTAGCGGGAGGAGATACGCAGTATTTT,CASSAEGLAGGDTQYF
TRBJ2-5,.,TRBV28,.,TGTGCCAGCAGTCTCTCATACGGGGAGACCCAGTACTTC,CASSLSYGETQYF
TRBJ1-5,TRBD1,TRBV28,.,TGTGCCAGCAGTTTAAACAGGGGAGGGGGTCAGCCCCAGCATTTT,CASSLNRGGGQPQHF
TRBJ1-2,.,TRBV4-3,few,TGCGCCAGCAGCCAAGAACCTAGGACAGGCTACACCTTC,CASSQEPRTGYTF
TRBJ2-1,TRBD2,TRBV27,once,TGTGCCAGCAGTTTCACTAGCGGGAGCCTGGGCAATGAGCAGTTCTTC,CASSFTSGSLGNEQFF
TRBJ2-7,TRBD2,TRBV28,.,TGTGCCAGCAGTCCTGGGACTAGCCGGGCCTACGAGCAGTACTTC,CASSPGTSRAYEQYF
TRBJ2-1,.,TRBV2,.,TGTGCCAGCAGGGGGTTGACAGCCTACCCTCTCGATGAGCAGTTCTTC,CASRGLTAYPLDEQFF
TRBJ2-7,.,TRBV5-1,.,TGCGCCAGCAGCTTATCCGCCGTAGCAACCTACGAGCAGTACTTC,CASSLSAVATYEQYF
TRBJ1-1,TRBD1,TRBV11-2,.,TGTGCCAGCAGCTTTGGACAGGGGGCCACTGAAGCTTTCTTT,CASSFGQGATEAFF
TRBJ2-3,TRBD2,TRBV7-3,.,TGTGCCAGCAGCGATACTTCCGGGACTAGCGGGAGAGGTGGGGTTAGAGATACGCAGTATTTT,CASSDTSGTSGRGGVRDTQYF
TRBJ2-7,.,TRBV18,.,TGTGCCAGCTCACCACCTGGGCGGGCCCCCTACGAGCAGTACTTC,CASSPPGRAPYEQYF
TRBJ2-5,TRBD2,TRBV5-1,.,TGCGCCAGCAGCTTAAATCGACTAGCGGAAGAGACCCAGTACTTC,CASSLNRLAEETQYF
TRBJ1-2,TRBD1,TRBV14,.,TGTGCCAGCAGCTTCTACGACAGGGTGGTCTATGGCTACACCTTC,CASSFYDRVVYGYTF
TRBJ2-7,.,TRBV7-6,.,TGTGCCAGCAGCTTAGCGTGGAGAGGAAGCTGGTTGGGCCCTCTATACGAGCAGTACTTC,CASSLAWRGSWLGPLYEQYF
TRBJ2-3,.,TRBV6-5,.,TGTGCCAGCAGTGGGACCAACCGGTATACGCAGTATTTT,CASSGTNRYTQYF
TRBJ2-7,TRBD2,TRBV28,.,TGTGCCAGCAGAGGACTAGCCACATTTGTTGAGCAGTACTTC,CASRGLATFVEQYF
TRBJ2-7,.,TRBV7-7,.,TGTGCCACCAGGGAAAAACACGGATCGCGTGCCTACGAGCAGTACTTC,CATREKHGSRAYEQYF
TRBJ1-1,.,TRBV30,.,TGTGCCTGGGGGACGGGGCCTGAAGCTTTCTTT,CAWGTGPEAFF
TRBJ1-1,.,TRBV6-6,.,TGTGCCAGCAGTTACCTCCAGGAGGGCACTGAAGCTTTCTTT,CASSYLQEGTEAFF
TRBJ2-1,.,TRBV27,.,TGTGCCAGCAGCCAAACGAGGGGGGCCTACAATGAGCAGTTCTTC,CASSQTRGAYNEQFF
TRBJ2-3,.,TRBV27,few,TGTGCCAGCAGTCCAATCCCCCAGGACCGCACAGATACGCAGTATTTT,CASSPIPQDRTDTQYF